The following is a T cell receptor beta chain sequence with its context. This specimen belongs to a study of blood T cell repertoires in COVID-19. Study-wide background: Italy, Spain and the United States were the sources of the convalescent and acute COVID-19 samples. Sources were T cells, B-cell-depleted T cells, or PBMCs; the material itself was cDNA or gDNA.

Under the authors' procedure: Nucleated cell counts were estimated from reference gene primer amplification. Some clones are missing from TCRdb's copy, which holds only in-frame ones; the method was immunoSEQ multiplex PCR. V and J calls and clone size are as listed in that table; D and trimming were resolved from the DNA. The sample has around 500,000 clones; approximately 83% are singletons. Input material: peripheral blood. The clonotype originates from a human donor in a cohort sampled during active COVID-19.

Here the CDR3 DNA reads TGTGCCAGTAGTATAGACAGCTACGAGCAGTACTTC. This encodes CASSIDSYEQYF. J is TRBJ2-7 and V is TRBV19; no reliable D call. The germline V gene encodes CDR1 LNHDA and CDR2 SQIVND (reference sequence). The CDR3 has 12 residues. V lost 0 bases, J lost 3 bases, and 3 bases lay in between.